The rows below give T cell receptor beta chains drawn from one sample of a study of graft-versus-host responses after intestinal transplantation. For these receptors, no antigen is known. The method was immunoSEQ multiplex PCR; TCRdb's version includes in-frame clones alone and lacks a portion of them. This sample has under 140,000 clones, with 93% found just once. Sample: unstimulated CD8+ T cells sorted from spleen or lymph node cells, taken before intestinal transplant. The source of these receptors is a human donor who received an intestinal transplant. CDR3s include the opening cysteine and the closing phenylalanine or tryptophan. The D gene is left open where the match is weak. Expanded clones are given a class, and other clones once, few, many or no size at all.

d_gene	v_gene	len	abundance	j_gene	CDR3nt	CDR3aa
TRBD2	TRBV5-4	15	.	TRBJ2-3	TGTGCCAGCAGCTCGCTAGCGGCTAGCACAGATACGCAGTATTTT	CASSSLAASTDTQYF
TRBD1	TRBV11-2	14	.	TRBJ1-1	TGTGCCAGCAGCTTAGTTACAGGGGCGGCTGAAGCTTTCTTT	CASSLVTGAAEAFF
.	TRBV10-1	14	.	TRBJ2-7	TGCGCCAGCAGTGAGTCTATTGGTTCCTACGAGCAGTACTTC	CASSESIGSYEQYF
TRBD2	TRBV27	16	.	TRBJ2-1	TGTGCCAGCAGTCCCCGACTAGCCTACTCCTACAATGAGCAGTTCTTC	CASSPRLAYSYNEQFF
.	TRBV11-1	16	.	TRBJ1-1	TGTGCCAGCAGCTTAGACGCACGGGCGAAGTACACTGAAGCTTTCTTT	CASSLDARAKYTEAFF
TRBD1	TRBV6-6	15	.	TRBJ1-2	TGTGCCAGCAGTTACTCCTACGGCAGGGGGGGTGGCTACACCTTC	CASSYSYGRGGGYTF
TRBD2	TRBV27	14	.	TRBJ2-1	TGTGCCAGCAGTTTGAGCGGGAGGGGCAATGAGCAGTTCTTC	CASSLSGRGNEQFF
TRBD1	TRBV5-4	17	.	TRBJ2-1	TGTGCCAGCAGCGGAGTCCGGGACAGGGAACTACACAATGAGCAGTTCTTC	CASSGVRDRELHNEQFF
TRBD1	TRBV5-4	14	.	TRBJ2-7	TGTGCCAGCAGCTGGGGACAGGGTTCCTACGAGCAGTACTTC	CASSWGQGSYEQYF
TRBD1	TRBV28	14	.	TRBJ2-7	TGTGCCAGCAGTTTGTCCGGGACAGGAAACGAGCAGTACTTC	CASSLSGTGNEQYF
TRBD1	TRBV5-6	15	.	TRBJ2-3	TGTGCCAGCAGCGCTGGACAGGGATACACAGATACGCAGTATTTT	CASSAGQGYTDTQYF
.	TRBV11-2	15	.	TRBJ2-2	TGTGCCAGCACTCTATCCGGGACCACTGAGGGGGAGCTGTTTTTT	CASTLSGTTEGELFF
.	TRBV9	12	.	TRBJ2-1	TGTGCCAGCAGCGTAGTGGGACGGGAGCAGTTCTTC	CASSVVGREQFF
.	TRBV19	13	few	TRBJ2-7	TGTGCCAGTAGTATCTCAGGTTTCAACGAGCAGTACTTC	CASSISGFNEQYF
.	TRBV12-1	12	.	TRBJ2-3	TGTGCCAGCAGCTTTGCCATAGATACGCAGTATTTT	CASSFAIDTQYF
.	TRBV19	12	.	TRBJ2-1	TGTGCCAGTAAGATAGGGTACAATGAGCAGTTCTTC	CASKIGYNEQFF
.	TRBV4-2	15	.	TRBJ2-5	TGTGCCAGCAGCCAAGATTGGGCAATCCAAGAGACCCAGTACTTC	CASSQDWAIQETQYF
TRBD2	TRBV7-3	15	.	TRBJ2-2	TGTGCCAGCACCTTACTAGCGGGAGGAACCGGGGAGCTGTTTTTT	CASTLLAGGTGELFF
TRBD2	TRBV13	15	.	TRBJ2-1	TGTGCCAGCAGCTTCAGTAGCGGGAGGGCCAATGAGCAGTTCTTC	CASSFSSGRANEQFF
.	TRBV7-8	13	.	TRBJ2-7	TGTGCCAGCAGCCCCGAAGGGTTAGGCGAGCAGTACTTC	CASSPEGLGEQYF
.	TRBV9	14	.	TRBJ2-7	TGTGCCAGCAGCGAGGGCCAGTCAGCCCACGAGCAGTACTTC	CASSEGQSAHEQYF
.	TRBV20-1	11	.	TRBJ2-3	TGCACCCCTCCCACAACAGATACGCAGTATTTT	CTPPTTDTQYF
.	TRBV19	16	.	TRBJ2-7	TGTGCCAGTAGTTTGGTCGGGGGAGCTCTCACCTACGAGCAGTACTTC	CASSLVGGALTYEQYF
.	TRBV6-1	14	.	TRBJ1-2	TGTGCCAGCAGTGAAGTAGGGTCTGGGCGAGGCTACACCTTC	CASSEVGSGRGYTF
TRBD1	TRBV5-1	13	.	TRBJ1-1	TGCGCCAGCAGGACAGGGGTGAACACTGAAGCTTTCTTT	CASRTGVNTEAFF
TRBD2	TRBV2	15	.	TRBJ2-7	TGTGCCAGCCGTCCTACTAGCGGGAGTTCCTACGAGCAGTACTTC	CASRPTSGSSYEQYF
.	TRBV27	13	once	TRBJ1-2	TGTGCCAGCAGTCTTCTGGGGAACTATGGCTACACCTTC	CASSLLGNYGYTF
.	TRBV10-3	15	.	TRBJ2-2	TGTGCCATCAGTGAGTCAGGCCGGGGGATGGGGGAGCTGTTTTTT	CAISESGRGMGELFF
TRBD2	TRBV4-1	15	.	TRBJ2-1	TGCGCCAGCAGCCAAGACAGCGGGGGGGGGAATGAGCAGTTCTTC	CASSQDSGGGNEQFF
TRBD2	TRBV19	15	.	TRBJ2-7	TGTGCCAGTAGTGGAAGACTAGCGGAAACTTACGAGCAGTACTTC	CASSGRLAETYEQYF
TRBD1	TRBV5-6	12	once	TRBJ2-7	TGTGCCAGCAGATCAGGGGGCTACGAGCAGTACTTC	CASRSGGYEQYF
TRBD1	TRBV19	13	.	TRBJ1-1	TGTGCCACTTACAGGGGGCTGAACACTGAAGCTTTCTTT	CATYRGLNTEAFF
TRBD1	TRBV7-9	16	.	TRBJ2-7	TGTGCCAGCAGTACAACACTCGGGACAGGGGGCTGGGAGCAGTACTTC	CASSTTLGTGGWEQYF
TRBD1	TRBV7-9	17	.	TRBJ2-1	TGTGCCAGCAGCACTCTGTCCGTAGACAGGGTCAACAATGAGCAGTTCTTC	CASSTLSVDRVNNEQFF
.	TRBV5-1	15	.	TRBJ2-7	TGCGCCAGCAGCTTGGGAGTAGGGGCCCTCTACGAGCAGTACTTC	CASSLGVGALYEQYF
TRBD2	TRBV5-6	18	.	TRBJ2-7	TGTGCCAGCAGCTTGGAAGGCTTTGTCGCGGGAGCAGCCTACGAGCAGTACTTC	CASSLEGFVAGAAYEQYF
TRBD2	TRBV7-9	16	.	TRBJ2-5	TGTGCCAGCAGCGAGACTAGCGGGCAGGAGGGGGAGACCCAGTACTTC	CASSETSGQEGETQYF
TRBD2	TRBV30	17	.	TRBJ2-7	TGTGCCTGGAATGCATGGACTAGCGGGAGACTCTCCTACGAGCAGTACTTC	CAWNAWTSGRLSYEQYF
.	TRBV25-1	13	.	TRBJ1-2	TGTGCCAGATGGACAGAAATCAACTATGGCTACACCTTC	CARWTEINYGYTF
.	TRBV9	15	.	TRBJ2-7	TGTGCCAGCAGCGTGGGGACCCTTCTTGGGTACGAGCAGTACTTC	CASSVGTLLGYEQYF
.	TRBV5-1	15	.	TRBJ1-2	TGCGCCAGCAGCCCGCCCGACCCGGCCCGCTATGGCTACACCTTC	CASSPPDPARYGYTF
.	TRBV5-3	15	.	TRBJ1-5	TGTGCCAGAAGACCTCCCTCGAGGAGCAATCAGCCCCAGCATTTT	CARRPPSRSNQPQHF
TRBD1	TRBV28	15	.	TRBJ1-1	TGTGCCAGCAGTTCGAGCAGGGGGTTGAACACTGAAGCTTTCTTT	CASSSSRGLNTEAFF
.	TRBV29-1	11	.	TRBJ2-7	TGCAGCGTTGAAGGAGCGGGTGAGCAGTACTTC	CSVEGAGEQYF